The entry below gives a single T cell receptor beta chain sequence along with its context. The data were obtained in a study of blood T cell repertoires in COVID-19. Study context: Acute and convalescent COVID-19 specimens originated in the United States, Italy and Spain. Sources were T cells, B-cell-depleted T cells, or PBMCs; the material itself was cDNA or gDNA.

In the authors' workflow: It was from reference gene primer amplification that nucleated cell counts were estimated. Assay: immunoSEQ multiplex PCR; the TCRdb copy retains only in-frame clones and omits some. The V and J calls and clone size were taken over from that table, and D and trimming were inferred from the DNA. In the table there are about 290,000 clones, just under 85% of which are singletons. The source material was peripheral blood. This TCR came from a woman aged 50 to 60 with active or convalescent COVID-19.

CDR3 in DNA: TGCGCCAGCAGCACCCGAGGGGGCGCGATCTATGGCTACACCTTC. This encodes CASSTRGGAIYGYTF. This sequence joins TRBV5-1 and TRBJ1-2; 7 bases line up with TRBD1. CDR1 and CDR2 from the germline V gene are SGHRS and YFSETQ. This CDR3 is built from 15 residues. V shed 4 bases, J shed 4 bases, and the junction held 10 bases outside the gene matches.